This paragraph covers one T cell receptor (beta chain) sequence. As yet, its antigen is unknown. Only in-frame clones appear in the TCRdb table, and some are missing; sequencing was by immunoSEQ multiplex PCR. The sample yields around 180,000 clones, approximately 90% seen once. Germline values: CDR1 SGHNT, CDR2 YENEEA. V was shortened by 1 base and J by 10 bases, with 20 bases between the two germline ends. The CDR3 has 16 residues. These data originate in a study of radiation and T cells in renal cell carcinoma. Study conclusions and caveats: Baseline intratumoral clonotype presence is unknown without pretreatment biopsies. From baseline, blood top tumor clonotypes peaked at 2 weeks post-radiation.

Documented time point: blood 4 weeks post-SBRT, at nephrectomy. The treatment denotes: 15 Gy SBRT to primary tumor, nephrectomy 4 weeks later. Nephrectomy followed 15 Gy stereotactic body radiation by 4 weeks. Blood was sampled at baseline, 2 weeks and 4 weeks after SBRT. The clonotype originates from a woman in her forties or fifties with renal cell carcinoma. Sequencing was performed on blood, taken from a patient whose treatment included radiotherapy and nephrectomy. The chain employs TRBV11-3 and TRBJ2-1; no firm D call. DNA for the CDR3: TGTGCCAGCAGCTTAGGTCCGGGCCCAATGGGTCAGGAGCAGTTCTTC. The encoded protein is CASSLGPGPMGQEQFF.